This T cell receptor beta chain was recorded in a study of blood T cell repertoires in COVID-19. Turning to the study itself: PBMCs, B-cell-depleted T cells, or T cells were the source of the cDNA or gDNA that made up the material.

Germline CDR1 MNHNY, CDR2 SVGAGI (reference sequence). Trimming removed 7 bases from V and 1 base from J; junction bases left unmatched: 6. This CDR3 has 15 amino acids. Profiling relied on immunoSEQ multiplex PCR, and the TCRdb table lists in-frame clones only, not all of them. The table has around 100,000 clones, about four fifths seen once. This receptor was taken from a man aged 35 to 55 with active or convalescent COVID-19. The chain links TRBV6-6 to TRBJ2-5, with TRBD2 identical over 10 bases. The sequenced sample was peripheral blood. The CDR3 DNA is TGTGCCAGCACTGAGGCTAGCGGGGGCCAAGAGACCCAGTACTTC. Protein: CASTEASGGQETQYF.